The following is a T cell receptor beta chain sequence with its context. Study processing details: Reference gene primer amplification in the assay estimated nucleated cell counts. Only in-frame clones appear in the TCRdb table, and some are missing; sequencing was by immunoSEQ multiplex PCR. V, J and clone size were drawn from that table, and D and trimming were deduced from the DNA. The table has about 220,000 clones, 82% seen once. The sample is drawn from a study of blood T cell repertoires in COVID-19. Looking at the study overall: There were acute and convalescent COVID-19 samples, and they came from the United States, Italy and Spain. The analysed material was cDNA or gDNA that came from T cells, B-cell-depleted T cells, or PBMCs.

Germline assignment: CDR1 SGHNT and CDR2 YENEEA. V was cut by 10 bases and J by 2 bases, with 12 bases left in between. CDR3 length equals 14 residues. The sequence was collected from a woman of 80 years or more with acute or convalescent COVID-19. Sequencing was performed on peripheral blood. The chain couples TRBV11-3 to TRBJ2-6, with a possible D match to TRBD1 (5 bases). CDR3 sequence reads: CATRQSAGANVLTF. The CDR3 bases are TGTGCCACACGACAGTCGGCTGGGGCCAACGTCCTGACTTTC. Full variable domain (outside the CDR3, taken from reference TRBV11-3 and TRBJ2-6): EAGVVQSPRYKIIEKKQPVAFWCNPISGHNTLYWYLQNLGQGPELLIRYENEEAVDDSQLPKDRFSAERLKGVDSTLKIQPAELGDSAVYLCATRQSAGANVLTFGAGSRLTVL.